This paragraph covers one T cell receptor (beta chain) sequence. What it recognizes is unknown. Germline CDR1 reads LGHNA; CDR2 reads YSLEER. The CDR3 has 15 residues. V gave up 4 bases and J gave up 4 bases, with 16 bases separating them. Donors were ostensibly healthy at sampling, although undocumented immune exposures were probable. This PCR relied on a set of 60 Vbeta primers and 13 Jbeta primers. The table came from immunoSEQ multiplex PCR; TCRdb's copy has only in-frame clones and leaves some out. The sample yields around 200,000 clones, over 75% seen once. The data stem from a study of cytomegalovirus exposure and HLA in healthy donors. Study-level background: The roughly 120 million unique TCR beta sequences, from about 179 million T cells, were found by an earlier analysis. Findings of the study overall: In a later analysis, HLA-associated beta chains showed higher expansion and lower generation probabilities than comparable chains. Productive status was seen about 90% or about 30% of the time for most TCR beta V segments in an earlier analysis.

The sequence derives from a man aged 35 to 55 in good health and CMV-seropositive. The chain carries TRBV4-3 and TRBJ2-5, with D maybe TRBD1 (5 bases). Sequenced: PBMCs. The CDR3 DNA is TGCGCCAGCAGCCGGCGGCGAGGTAGGGGAGAGACCCAGTACTTC. It specifies CASSRRRGRGETQYF.